Each of the 24 T cell receptor beta chains below was sequenced from the same sample in a study of early T cells in non-severe SARS-CoV-2 infection. In TCRdb, the 5' RACE reads were re-called with MiXCR into one record per CDR3 protein. The sample carries 35,000 to 40,000 distinct CDR3 sequences, approximately 9.1% recorded once. Sample: whole blood. The receptors were sampled from an adult who was a healthcare worker with PCR-confirmed SARS-CoV-2 infection or an uninfected control (not recorded which).

This clonotype was picked up many times. V usage is TRBV11-2 and J usage is TRBJ1-2; tentative D call: TRBD1 (5 bases). This CDR3 has 15 residues. V lost 5 bases, J lost 4 bases, and 17 bases lay in between. Per the germline V gene, CDR1 is SGHAT and CDR2 is FQNNGV. CDR3 nucleotide sequence: TGTGCCAGCAGCCAAGGGGTGCCCAGGAGCTATGGCTACACCTTC. Amino acids: CASSQGVPRSYGYTF.

The sample holds many counts of this clonotype. J is TRBJ2-2 and V is TRBV6-2 or TRBV6-3, with D possibly matching TRBD2 (5 bases). The CDR3 runs 15 residues. Germline V gives CDR1 MNHEY, CDR2 SVGEGT. Trimming removed 4 bases at V and 0 bases at J, with 9 bases between. This CDR3 reads CASSWGDPNTGELFF. CDR3 nucleotide sequence: TGTGCCAGCAGTTGGGGAGACCCGAACACCGGGGAGCTGTTTTTT.

This clonotype was observed many times. The CDR3 reads CAWFQSGTYYGYTF. CDR3 in DNA: TGTGCCTGGTTTCAATCCGGGACCTACTATGGCTACACCTTC. This chain uses TRBV30 with TRBJ1-2; possible D gene TRBD1, 5 bases. With 5 bases removed from V and 3 bases from J, the gap between germline ends came to 16 bases. Germline V gene data show CDR1 as GTSNPN and CDR2 as SVGIG (reference sequence). There are 14 residues in the CDR3.

This clonotype was detected a few times. This sequence joins TRBV2 and TRBJ2-3; no clear D. Trimming shortened V by 3 bases and J by 6 bases, and 13 bases separated the two germline ends. There are 14 residues in the CDR3. The germline V gene has CDR1 SNHLY and CDR2 FYNNEI. CDR3 residues: CASSENRALDTQYF. CDR3 nucleotide sequence: TGTGCCAGCAGTGAGAACAGAGCCTTGGATACGCAGTATTTT.

This clonotype showed up just a few times. The V and J genes are TRBV2 and TRBJ1-5; TRBD1 matches at 8 bases. CDR1 is SNHLY, CDR2 FYNNEI, per germline. Trimming at V came to 6 bases and at J to 3 bases, leaving 4 bases not matched to a gene. The CDR3 length is 14 residues. CDR3 nucleotide sequence: TGTGCCAGCAGGTTGACAGGGGACAATCAGCCCCAGCATTTT. Protein sequence: CASRLTGDNQPQHF.

This clonotype has at least ten counts. The chain couples TRBV28 to TRBJ2-1, with 8 bases aligning to TRBD1. Germline lookup yields CDR1 MDHEN and CDR2 SYDVKM. The CDR3 runs 13 residues. V dropped 7 bases and J dropped 9; count of bases not matched to a gene: 8. The CDR3 loop is CASKTGVDVEQFF. The CDR3 DNA reads as TGTGCCAGCAAGACAGGGGTTGATGTTGAGCAGTTCTTC.

The chain recombines TRBV4-1 with TRBJ1-2; D gene unclear. CDR1 and CDR2 from the germline V gene are MGHRA and YSYEKL. The ends were cut back, 0 bases at V and 4 bases at J, with 6 bases in the middle. The CDR3 has 13 amino acids. As DNA, the CDR3 is TGCGCCAGCAGCCAAGAACAGCTCTATGGCTACACCTTC. It specifies CASSQEQLYGYTF.

This clonotype was seen repeatedly, ten times or more. In DNA form, the CDR3 reads TGCAGTGCACAAGCTCCCCCAGATACGCAGTATTTT. It encodes CSAQAPPDTQYF. The chain combines TRBV20-1 with TRBJ2-3, with D hard to call. V was trimmed by 6 bases and J by 4 bases, leaving 11 bases between them. CDR3 length: 12 residues. The germline V gene encodes CDR1 DFQATT and CDR2 SNEGSKA (reference sequence).

A few counts support this clonotype. V usage is TRBV5-4 and J usage is TRBJ1-2; weak D call: TRBD1 (6 bases). The CDR3 runs 14 residues. Germline CDR1 and CDR2: SGHNT and YYREEE (reference sequence). V was trimmed by 4 bases and J by 4 bases, leaving 14 bases between them. In DNA, the CDR3 is TGTGCCAGCAGCATGTCAGGGGTGACCTATGGCTACACCTTC. Amino acids: CASSMSGVTYGYTF.

This clonotype has ten or more counts. This chain links TRBV7-7 with TRBJ2-5; D tentatively reads TRBD1 or TRBD2 (5 bases each). Trimming pared 5 bases from V and 1 base from J, leaving 11 bases between. CDR3 length equals 14 residues. Germline loops: CDR1 SSHAT, CDR2 FNYEAQ (reference sequence). The CDR3 reads CASSPVGVQETQYF. CDR3 DNA sequence: TGTGCCAGCAGCCCAGTGGGGGTCCAAGAGACCCAGTACTTC. The full variable domain, completed using reference TRBV7-7 and TRBJ2-5, is GAGVSQSPRYKVTKRGQDVTLRCDPISSHATLYWYQQALGQGPEFLTYFNYEAQPDKSGLPSDRFSAERPEGSISTLTIQRTEQRDSAMYRCASSPVGVQETQYFGPGTRLLVL.

The chain couples TRBV11-2 to TRBJ2-7, with TRBD1 identical over 7 bases. CDR1 is SGHAT and CDR2 is FQNNGV in the germline V gene. After removal of 8 bases from V and 2 bases from J, the junction contained 9 bases not matched to a gene. The CDR3 sequence is 14 residues long. This CDR3 reads CASSLDRMTYEQYF. CDR3 in DNA: TGTGCCAGCTCCCTGGACAGGATGACCTACGAGCAGTACTTC.

This clonotype has a count of ten or more. This sequence joins TRBV29-1 and TRBJ1-2; no firm D call. This CDR3 has 11 amino acids. V lost 4 bases and J 6 bases, leaving 9 bases between the germline ends. The germline V gene has CDR1 SQVTM and CDR2 ANQGSEA. CDR3 loop: CSVGRQDGYTF. The CDR3 bases are TGCAGCGTTGGGCGTCAGGATGGCTACACCTTC.

J is TRBJ2-7 and V is TRBV11-1; unclear D gene. This CDR3 is built from 14 residues. Germline CDR1 SGHAT, CDR2 FQDESV (reference sequence). Trimming took 5 bases from V and 5 from J, leaving 16 bases between them. The CDR3: CASSPKGSSNEQYF. Here the CDR3 DNA reads TGTGCCAGCAGCCCGAAGGGTTCTTCTAACGAGCAGTACTTC.

In this sample, this clonotype turned up a few times. The J gene is TRBJ2-2, the V gene TRBV29-1; D not resolved. Looked up from germline, CDR1 is SQVTM and CDR2 is ANQGSEA. The V and J ends lost 4 bases and 5 bases respectively, with 2 bases between them. This CDR3 is 10 amino acids long. CDR3 in DNA: TGCAGCGTTGGAACCGGGGAGCTGTTTTTT. This gives the protein CSVGTGELFF.

This clonotype was observed at least ten times. The rearrangement links TRBV4-1 to TRBJ2-3; D is undetermined. V was trimmed by 0 bases and J by 7 bases, leaving 14 bases between them. The CDR3 consists of 15 residues. Germline assignment: CDR1 MGHRA and CDR2 YSYEKL. CDR3 sequence reads: CASSQEGRDGNTQYF. The CDR3 DNA sequence: TGCGCCAGCAGCCAAGAGGGAAGGGATGGGAATACGCAGTATTTT.

This clonotype has a count of ten or more. This chain links TRBV7-2 with TRBJ2-1; 7 bases are a match to TRBD2. The CDR3 totals 15 residues. V trimming: 5 bases; J trimming: 1 base; junction bases outside the gene matches: 5. In germline, CDR1 is SGHTA, CDR2 FQGNSA. CDR3 bases: TGTGCCAGCAGCCCCACTAGCGTATCCTACAATGAGCAGTTCTTC. It translates to CASSPTSVSYNEQFF.

The J gene is TRBJ2-3, the V gene TRBV4-1, with a possible D match to TRBD2 (6 bases). The germline gives CDR1 MGHRA, CDR2 YSYEKL. V was pared by 4 bases and J by 7 bases, with 18 bases between. CDR3 length: 15 amino acids. CDR3 sequence reads: CASSPLEGRENTQYF. The DNA for the CDR3 is TGCGCCAGCAGCCCTTTGGAGGGCCGTGAGAATACGCAGTATTTT.

This clonotype was observed a single time. The V call is TRBV20-1, the J call TRBJ2-1, with 11 bases that match TRBD2. The CDR3 has 15 amino acids. The germline CDR1 and CDR2 sequences are DFQATT and SNEGSKA (reference sequence). V shed 5 bases, J shed 4 bases, and the junction held 7 bases outside the gene matches. The CDR3 nucleotides are TGCAGTGCTTCGAGACTAGCGGGGCGATACAATGAGCAGTTCTTC. Its protein product is CSASRLAGRYNEQFF.

This clonotype has at least ten counts. The rearrangement links TRBV7-8 to TRBJ2-2, with TRBD1 as a possible D gene (7 bases). Germline CDR1 and CDR2: SGHVS and FQNEAQ. V was pared by 6 bases and J by 1 base, with 18 bases between. The CDR3 runs 17 residues. The CDR3 DNA reads as TGTGCCAGCAGGAACAAGGGGGGACAGCTGAACACCGGGGAGCTGTTTTTT. Its translation: CASRNKGGQLNTGELFF.

In this sample, this clonotype turned up many times. The V gene is TRBV12-3 or TRBV12-4, the J gene TRBJ2-1; weak D call: TRBD1 (6 bases). The V end was cut by 6 bases, the J end by 7 bases, with 13 bases between. There are 13 residues in the CDR3. CDR3 in amino acids: CASRTSGENEQFF. CDR3 nucleotide sequence: TGTGCCAGCAGAACCTCAGGGGAAAATGAGCAGTTCTTC.

This clonotype was seen many times. The chain employs TRBV11-2 and TRBJ1-2; possibly TRBD1 for D (6 bases). The CDR3 extends over 16 amino acids. Germline CDR1 SGHAT, CDR2 FQNNGV. The germline V and J ends were trimmed by 4 bases and 0 bases, with 15 bases remaining between them. The CDR3 loop is CASSSTRDTPNYGYTF. The CDR3 DNA reads as TGTGCCAGCAGCTCAACGCGGGACACTCCTAACTATGGCTACACCTTC.

On this clonotype: A much larger clone is a single base away; this may be a read error. The rearrangement uses TRBV19 and TRBJ2-7; D unresolved. Germline V gene lookup returns CDR1 LNHDA and CDR2 SQIVND (reference sequence). The CDR3 has 11 residues. Trimming removed 11 bases at V and 7 bases at J, with 15 bases between. In DNA, the CDR3 is TGTGCCGGTCGGACCGCTGGAGAGCAGTACTTC. It translates to CAGRTAGEQYF.

This clonotype was observed at least ten times. The V gene is TRBV7-6, the J gene TRBJ1-5; D perhaps matches TRBD1 (5 bases). This CDR3 comprises 16 residues. Germline V gives CDR1 SGHVS, CDR2 FNYEAQ. V was clipped by 2 bases and J by 7 bases, with 18 bases between them. The CDR3 sequence is CASSLSGPEGYQPQHF. Written as DNA, the CDR3 is TGTGCCAGCAGCTTATCTGGGCCGGAGGGGTACCAGCCCCAGCATTTT.

This clonotype was detected many times. This chain links TRBV11-2 with TRBJ2-3, with unresolved D. This CDR3 has 12 residues. Germline V gene data show CDR1 as SGHAT and CDR2 as FQNNGV. The V gene lost 0 bases and the J gene lost 5 bases, with 3 bases spanning the gap. The CDR3 here is CASSLEGDTQYF. The CDR3 DNA follows: TGTGCCAGCAGCTTAGAGGGAGATACGCAGTATTTT.